This TCR beta chain was obtained from a study of Graves' ophthalmopathy and Graves' hyperthyroidism. Study-level points and caveats: Thyroid clonotypes that were expanded above 0.001 frequency mostly also appeared in blood. Distinction of ophthalmopathy from stable hyperthyroidism by a 13-signature model reached over 85% sensitivity and 81.08% specificity.

This clonotype has a handful of counts. Its antigen remains unidentified. Patients with other autoimmune diseases, uncontrolled infections, pregnancy or lactation were excluded. The authors diagnosed from clinical symptoms, serum thyroxine, TRAb, thyroid ultrasound and orbital computed tomography. Transcripts of RNA were the source for amplifying TCR beta CDR3 regions. The library came from an HTBI-primed first-round RT-PCR and a second-round multiplex PCR. TCRdb independently ran MiXCR on the multiplex PCR reads; one entry per CDR3 protein. The data contain 1 million to 1.3 million distinct CDR3 sequences, about 36% of them singletons. This CDR3 region has 17 residues. Deletions cut 5 bases from V and 0 bases from J, with 23 bases between. The germline V gene encodes CDR1 DFQATT and CDR2 SNEGSKA (reference sequence).

The receptor comes from an adult man with Graves' hyperthyroidism. The J gene is TRBJ2-7, the V gene TRBV20-1; no reliable D call. The sequencing sample was made of peripheral blood or thyroid tissue (not recorded which). This CDR3 reads CSAATTGRRTSSYEQYF. CDR3 nucleotide sequence: TGCAGTGCTGCCACAACTGGAAGGAGAACTTCCTCCTACGAGCAGTACTTC.